This is a list of T cell receptor beta chains from one sample in a study of blood T cell repertoires in COVID-19. The method was immunoSEQ multiplex PCR; TCRdb's version includes in-frame clones alone and lacks a portion of them. The profile shows 210,000 or so clones, 70% to 90% of them singletons. The specimen was PBMCs or T cells enriched from blood (not recorded which). Receptors were obtained from a man aged 30 to 45 who had recovered from COVID-19. The CDR3 runs from the conserved cysteine through the conserved F or W. A D gene is named only where the DNA matches it firmly. Size tells how often a clone was seen (once, few, many) or the class of an expanded clone, and some rows leave it out.

clone_size: .; v_call: TRBV7-9; j_call: TRBJ2-2; d_call: TRBD2; cdr3_aa: CASSLRSGRLNTGELFF; cdr3_nt: TGTGCCAGCAGCTTACGAAGCGGGAGGCTCAACACCGGGGAGCTGTTTTTT
clone_size: .; v_call: TRBV28; j_call: TRBJ2-4; d_call: TRBD1; cdr3_aa: CASSSLGTAQYF; cdr3_nt: TGTGCCAGCAGTTCTCTCGGGACAGCTCAGTACTTC
clone_size: .; v_call: TRBV6-5; j_call: TRBJ2-7; d_call: TRBD1; cdr3_aa: CASSGTALAYEQYF; cdr3_nt: TGTGCCAGCAGCGGGACAGCCCTCGCCTACGAGCAGTACTTC
clone_size: .; v_call: TRBV28; j_call: TRBJ1-1; d_call: .; cdr3_aa: CASSPFNRGFGAFF; cdr3_nt: TGTGCCAGCAGTCCCTTTAATCGGGGGTTTGGGGCTTTCTTT
clone_size: .; v_call: TRBV7-9; j_call: TRBJ1-6; d_call: .; cdr3_aa: CASSMSGENSPLHF; cdr3_nt: TGTGCCAGCAGCATGTCGGGGGAAAATTCACCCCTCCACTTT
clone_size: .; v_call: TRBV16; j_call: TRBJ1-2; d_call: .; cdr3_aa: CASSQSVGRVDGYTF; cdr3_nt: TGTGCCAGCAGCCAATCGGTAGGGAGGGTTGATGGCTACACCTTC
clone_size: once; v_call: TRBV10-2; j_call: TRBJ1-1; d_call: .; cdr3_aa: CASRGGTEAFF; cdr3_nt: TGCGCCAGCAGGGGGGGGACTGAAGCTTTCTTT
clone_size: .; v_call: TRBV27; j_call: TRBJ2-1; d_call: TRBD2; cdr3_aa: CASSVSGTSGSYEQFF; cdr3_nt: TGTGCCAGCAGTGTTTCCGGGACTAGCGGGAGCTATGAGCAGTTCTTC
clone_size: .; v_call: TRBV19; j_call: TRBJ2-7; d_call: .; cdr3_aa: CASSTGEFSYEQYF; cdr3_nt: TGTGCCAGTAGTACGGGGGAGTTTTCCTACGAGCAGTACTTC
clone_size: .; v_call: TRBV7-2; j_call: TRBJ2-7; d_call: .; cdr3_aa: CASSFQAGRLYEQYF; cdr3_nt: TGTGCCAGCAGCTTTCAGGCAGGGAGGCTCTACGAGCAGTACTTC
clone_size: .; v_call: TRBV9; j_call: TRBJ1-1; d_call: .; cdr3_aa: CASSVGDGLMNTEAFF; cdr3_nt: TGTGCCAGCAGCGTGGGGGACGGACTAATGAACACTGAAGCTTTCTTT
clone_size: .; v_call: TRBV7-2; j_call: TRBJ1-2; d_call: TRBD1; cdr3_aa: CASSIRQGFSF; cdr3_nt: TGTGCCAGCAGCATCAGACAGGGCTTTAGCTTC
clone_size: .; v_call: TRBV6-5; j_call: TRBJ2-7; d_call: .; cdr3_aa: CASSPKGRGGYEQYF; cdr3_nt: TGTGCCAGCAGTCCCAAGGGACGAGGGGGATACGAGCAGTACTTC
clone_size: .; v_call: TRBV10-2; j_call: TRBJ1-4; d_call: .; cdr3_aa: CASGEGSTNEKLFF; cdr3_nt: TGCGCCAGCGGGGAGGGATCAACTAATGAAAAACTGTTTTTT
clone_size: .; v_call: TRBV12-3/TRBV12-4; j_call: TRBJ1-1; d_call: .; cdr3_aa: CASSFAENTEAFF; cdr3_nt: TGTGCCAGCAGTTTCGCGGAAAACACTGAAGCTTTCTTT
clone_size: once; v_call: TRBV9; j_call: TRBJ1-3; d_call: .; cdr3_aa: CASSVAPKQGIHTIYF; cdr3_nt: TGTGCCAGCAGCGTAGCTCCCAAACAGGGAATACACACCATATATTTT
clone_size: .; v_call: TRBV2; j_call: TRBJ1-6; d_call: TRBD1; cdr3_aa: CASRTGPSSYNSPLHF; cdr3_nt: TGTGCCAGCCGGACAGGACCGAGCTCCTATAATTCACCCCTCCACTTT
clone_size: .; v_call: TRBV6-5; j_call: TRBJ2-7; d_call: .; cdr3_aa: CASSQTGHRVQYF; cdr3_nt: TGTGCCAGCAGTCAAACAGGGCATAGGGTGCAGTACTTC
clone_size: .; v_call: TRBV11-2; j_call: TRBJ2-3; d_call: .; cdr3_aa: CASSRQVTSTDTQYF; cdr3_nt: TGTGCCAGCAGCAGACAGGTTACTAGCACAGATACGCAGTATTTT
clone_size: .; v_call: TRBV2; j_call: TRBJ2-7; d_call: TRBD1; cdr3_aa: CASSTEGQSWGLYEQYF; cdr3_nt: TGTGCCAGCAGTACCGAGGGACAGTCATGGGGGCTATACGAGCAGTACTTC
clone_size: .; v_call: TRBV7-9; j_call: TRBJ2-1; d_call: TRBD1; cdr3_aa: CASSYRGSSYNEQFF; cdr3_nt: TGTGCCAGCAGCTACAGGGGGAGCTCCTACAATGAGCAGTTCTTC
clone_size: .; v_call: TRBV30; j_call: TRBJ2-2; d_call: TRBD1; cdr3_aa: CAWNFGTGFTGELFF; cdr3_nt: TGTGCCTGGAATTTTGGGACAGGGTTCACCGGGGAGCTGTTTTTT
clone_size: .; v_call: TRBV10-3; j_call: TRBJ1-4; d_call: .; cdr3_aa: CAISGSLGGNEKLFF; cdr3_nt: TGTGCCATCAGTGGGTCTCTAGGTGGTAATGAAAAACTGTTTTTT
clone_size: once; v_call: TRBV11-1; j_call: TRBJ2-7; d_call: .; cdr3_aa: CASSSTGFSSYEQYF; cdr3_nt: TGTGCCAGCAGCTCAACGGGTTTCAGCTCCTACGAGCAGTACTTC
clone_size: few; v_call: TRBV6-5; j_call: TRBJ2-7; d_call: TRBD1; cdr3_aa: CASSYSTGFEQYF; cdr3_nt: TGTGCCAGCAGTTACTCGACAGGGTTCGAGCAGTACTTC
clone_size: .; v_call: TRBV28; j_call: TRBJ2-2; d_call: TRBD2; cdr3_aa: CASSLGGSRAGELFF; cdr3_nt: TGTGCCAGCAGTTTAGGCGGGAGTAGGGCCGGGGAGCTGTTTTTT
clone_size: .; v_call: TRBV7-7; j_call: TRBJ1-5; d_call: .; cdr3_aa: CASSPLVGGYSNQPQHF; cdr3_nt: TGTGCTAGCAGCCCCCTGGTGGGGGGATATAGCAATCAGCCCCAGCATTTT
clone_size: .; v_call: TRBV2; j_call: TRBJ2-1; d_call: .; cdr3_aa: CASSEASVLVRDYNEQFF; cdr3_nt: TGTGCCAGCAGTGAAGCCTCCGTCCTAGTTCGGGATTACAATGAGCAGTTCTTC
clone_size: .; v_call: TRBV7-8; j_call: TRBJ2-1; d_call: TRBD1; cdr3_aa: CASSLGSTGTQGATSSYNEQFF; cdr3_nt: TGTGCCAGCAGCTTGGGTAGTACCGGGACTCAGGGGGCCACTAGCTCCTACAATGAGCAGTTCTTC
clone_size: .; v_call: TRBV11-3; j_call: TRBJ2-7; d_call: .; cdr3_aa: CASSLGQPYEQYF; cdr3_nt: TGTGCCAGCAGCTTAGGACAGCCCTACGAGCAGTACTTC
clone_size: .; v_call: TRBV6-5; j_call: TRBJ2-1; d_call: .; cdr3_aa: CASTGTPYNEQFF; cdr3_nt: TGTGCCAGTACCGGGACACCTTACAATGAGCAGTTCTTC
clone_size: .; v_call: TRBV19; j_call: TRBJ2-5; d_call: .; cdr3_aa: CASTPRTTTGQETQYF; cdr3_nt: TGTGCCAGTACCCCACGGACCACTACGGGGCAAGAGACCCAGTACTTC
clone_size: many; v_call: TRBV5-6; j_call: TRBJ1-6; d_call: .; cdr3_aa: CASSGERVGPLHF; cdr3_nt: TGTGCCAGCAGCGGAGAACGAGTAGGACCCCTCCACTTT
clone_size: .; v_call: TRBV27; j_call: TRBJ1-5; d_call: TRBD1; cdr3_aa: CASSDRGSQPQHF; cdr3_nt: TGTGCCAGCAGCGACAGGGGATCTCAGCCCCAGCATTTT
clone_size: once; v_call: TRBV18; j_call: TRBJ1-2; d_call: TRBD1; cdr3_aa: CASSPTPGQGYNYGYTF; cdr3_nt: TGTGCCAGCTCACCTACACCGGGACAGGGGTACAACTATGGCTACACCTTC
clone_size: .; v_call: TRBV5-5; j_call: TRBJ1-1; d_call: .; cdr3_aa: CASSLGGRFTEAFF; cdr3_nt: TGTGCCAGCAGCTTGGGGGGCCGTTTCACTGAAGCTTTCTTT
clone_size: few; v_call: TRBV7-6; j_call: TRBJ1-5; d_call: TRBD1; cdr3_aa: CASSPGNRGLVNQPQHF; cdr3_nt: TGTGCCAGCAGCCCAGGGAACAGGGGGCTTGTTAATCAGCCCCAGCATTTT
clone_size: .; v_call: TRBV10-1; j_call: TRBJ2-7; d_call: TRBD1; cdr3_aa: CASSEKWDRESYEQYF; cdr3_nt: TGCGCCAGCAGTGAGAAATGGGACAGGGAAAGTTACGAGCAGTACTTC
clone_size: .; v_call: TRBV4-2; j_call: TRBJ2-5; d_call: .; cdr3_aa: CASSQVGTQYF; cdr3_nt: TGTGCCAGCAGCCAAGTCGGGACCCAGTACTTC
clone_size: .; v_call: TRBV4-2; j_call: TRBJ1-4; d_call: TRBD1; cdr3_aa: CASSQDRGTGREKLFF; cdr3_nt: TGTGCCAGCAGCCAGGATAGGGGGACAGGGCGTGAAAAACTGTTTTTT
clone_size: .; v_call: TRBV10-3; j_call: TRBJ1-6; d_call: .; cdr3_aa: CAIAPVAAYNSPLHF; cdr3_nt: TGTGCCATCGCCCCAGTCGCAGCCTATAATTCACCCCTCCACTTT
clone_size: .; v_call: TRBV10-1; j_call: TRBJ2-2; d_call: .; cdr3_aa: CASAYQGKTGTGELFF; cdr3_nt: TGCGCCAGCGCGTACCAGGGGAAAACGGGCACCGGGGAGCTGTTTTTT
clone_size: .; v_call: TRBV7-9; j_call: TRBJ2-1; d_call: .; cdr3_aa: CASSLNFEQFF; cdr3_nt: TGTGCCAGCAGCTTAAACTTTGAGCAGTTCTTC
clone_size: .; v_call: TRBV5-1; j_call: TRBJ2-3; d_call: .; cdr3_aa: CASSSMPSTDTQYF; cdr3_nt: TGCGCCAGCAGTTCTATGCCTAGCACAGATACGCAGTATTTT
clone_size: few; v_call: TRBV28; j_call: TRBJ2-7; d_call: TRBD1; cdr3_aa: CASRAGDRRYEQYF; cdr3_nt: TGTGCCAGCAGGGCTGGGGACAGACGATACGAGCAGTACTTC
clone_size: .; v_call: TRBV3-1/TRBV3-2; j_call: TRBJ2-7; d_call: TRBD1; cdr3_aa: CASSQWGRTGKSGEQYF; cdr3_nt: TGTGCCAGCAGCCAATGGGGCCGGACAGGGAAGTCTGGCGAGCAGTACTTC
clone_size: .; v_call: TRBV6-1; j_call: TRBJ2-5; d_call: TRBD1; cdr3_aa: CASSEVVGTVRETQYF; cdr3_nt: TGTGCCAGCAGTGAAGTAGTAGGGACAGTGAGAGAGACCCAGTACTTC
clone_size: .; v_call: TRBV18; j_call: TRBJ1-5; d_call: .; cdr3_aa: CASSRTGNQPQHF; cdr3_nt: TGTGCCAGCTCACGGACAGGCAATCAGCCCCAGCATTTT
clone_size: .; v_call: TRBV4-3; j_call: TRBJ2-7; d_call: .; cdr3_aa: CASSQELPPREQYF; cdr3_nt: TGCGCCAGCAGCCAAGAGCTCCCTCCGAGGGAGCAGTACTTC
clone_size: .; v_call: TRBV7-7; j_call: TRBJ2-2; d_call: .; cdr3_aa: CASLPGGKGTGELFF; cdr3_nt: TGTGCTAGCCTTCCGGGGGGCAAAGGCACCGGGGAGCTGTTTTTT